This T cell receptor beta chain was identified in a study of blood T cell repertoires in COVID-19. The wider study: From the United States, Italy and Spain came samples of acute and convalescent COVID-19.

Per the original methods: Amplification of reference gene primers was used by the study to estimate nucleated cell counts. Only in-frame clones appear in the TCRdb table, and some are missing; sequencing was by immunoSEQ multiplex PCR. Clonal size and the V and J genes are those of that table, whereas D and trimming came from the DNA. Of 40,000 to 45,000 clones listed, roughly nine tenths are singletons. Trimming pared 0 bases from V and 2 bases from J, leaving 13 bases between. Germline CDR1 reads SGHTA; CDR2 reads FQGNSA. CDR3 length: 16 amino acids. Sequencing was carried out using peripheral blood. This rearrangement joins TRBV7-2 to TRBJ1-2; possible D gene TRBD1, 5 bases. This receptor was obtained from a human donor in a cohort sampled during active COVID-19. Here the CDR3 DNA reads TGTGCCAGCAGCTTAGCGGGCAGGGTGGTAAACTATGGCTACACCTTC. Its translation: CASSLAGRVVNYGYTF.